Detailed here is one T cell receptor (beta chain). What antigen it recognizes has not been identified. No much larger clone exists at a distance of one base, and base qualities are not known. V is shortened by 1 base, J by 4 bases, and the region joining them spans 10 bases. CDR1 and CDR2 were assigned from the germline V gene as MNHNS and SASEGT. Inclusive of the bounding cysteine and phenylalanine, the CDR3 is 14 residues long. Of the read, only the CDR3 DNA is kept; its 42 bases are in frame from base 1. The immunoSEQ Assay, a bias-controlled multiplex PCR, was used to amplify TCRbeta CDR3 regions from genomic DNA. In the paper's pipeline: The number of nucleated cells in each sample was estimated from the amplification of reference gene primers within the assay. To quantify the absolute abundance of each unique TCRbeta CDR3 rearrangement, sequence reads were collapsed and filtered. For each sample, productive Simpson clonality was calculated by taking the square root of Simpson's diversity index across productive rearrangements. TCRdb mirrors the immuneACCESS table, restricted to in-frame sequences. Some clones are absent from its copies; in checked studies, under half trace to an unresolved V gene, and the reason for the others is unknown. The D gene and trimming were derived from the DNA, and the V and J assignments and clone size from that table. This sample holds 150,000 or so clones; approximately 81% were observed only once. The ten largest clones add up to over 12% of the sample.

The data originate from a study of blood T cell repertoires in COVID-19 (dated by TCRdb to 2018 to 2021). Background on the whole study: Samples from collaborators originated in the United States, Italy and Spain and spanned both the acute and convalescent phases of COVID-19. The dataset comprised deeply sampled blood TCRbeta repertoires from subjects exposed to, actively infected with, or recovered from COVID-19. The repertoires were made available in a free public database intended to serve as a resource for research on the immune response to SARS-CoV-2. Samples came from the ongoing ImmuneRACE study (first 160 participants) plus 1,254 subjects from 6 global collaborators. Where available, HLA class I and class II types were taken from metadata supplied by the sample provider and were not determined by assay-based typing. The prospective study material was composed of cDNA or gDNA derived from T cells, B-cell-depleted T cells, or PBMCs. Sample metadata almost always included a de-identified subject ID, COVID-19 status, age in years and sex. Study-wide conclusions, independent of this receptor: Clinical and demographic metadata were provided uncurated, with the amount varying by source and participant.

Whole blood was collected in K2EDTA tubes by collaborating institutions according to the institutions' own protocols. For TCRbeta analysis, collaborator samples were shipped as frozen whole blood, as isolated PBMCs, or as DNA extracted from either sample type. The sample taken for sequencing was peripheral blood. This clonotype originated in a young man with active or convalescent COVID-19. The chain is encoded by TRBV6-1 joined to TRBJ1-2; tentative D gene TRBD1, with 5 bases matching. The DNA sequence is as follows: TGTGCCAGCAGTGAAGTAGAGACAGTCTATGGCTACACCTTC. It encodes CASSEVETVYGYTF.